This T cell receptor beta chain was recovered during a study of cytomegalovirus exposure and HLA in healthy donors. CDR3 length: 15 amino acids. Per the germline V gene, CDR1 is SGHRS and CDR2 is YFSETQ. The V segment lost 1 base and the J segment 2 bases; nucleotides outside the gene matches: 5. PCR was performed using 60 Vbeta and 13 Jbeta primers. Assay used: immunoSEQ multiplex PCR; TCRdb lists only in-frame clones, some missing. Altogether 110,000 or so clones are present, about 15% being singletons, with the ten largest covering around 0.86%. The TCR was taken from a female donor in good health and CMV-seronegative. V and J are TRBV5-1 and TRBJ2-5, with TRBD2 matching 7 bases. The sample taken for sequencing was PBMCs. The CDR3 protein is CASSLWAGEQETQYF. The DNA of the CDR3 is TGCGCCAGCAGCTTGTGGGCGGGAGAGCAAGAGACCCAGTACTTC.